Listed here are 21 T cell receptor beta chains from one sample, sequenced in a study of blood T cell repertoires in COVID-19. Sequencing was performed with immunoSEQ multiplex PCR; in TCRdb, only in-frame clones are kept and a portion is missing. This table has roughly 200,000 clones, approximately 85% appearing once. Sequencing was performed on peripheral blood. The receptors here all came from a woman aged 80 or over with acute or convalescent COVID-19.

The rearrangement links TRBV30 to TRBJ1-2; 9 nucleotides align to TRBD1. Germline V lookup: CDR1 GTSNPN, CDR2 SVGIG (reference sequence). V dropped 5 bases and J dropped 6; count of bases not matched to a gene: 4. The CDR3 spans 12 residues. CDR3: CAWWTGENGYTF. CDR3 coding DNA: TGTGCCTGGTGGACAGGGGAAAATGGCTACACCTTC. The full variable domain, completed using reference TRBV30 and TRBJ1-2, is SQTIHQWPATLVQPVGSPLSLECTVEGTSNPNLYWYRQAAGRGLQLLFYSVGIGQISSEVPQNLSASRPQDRQFILSSKKLLLSDSGFYLCAWWTGENGYTFGSGTRLTVV.

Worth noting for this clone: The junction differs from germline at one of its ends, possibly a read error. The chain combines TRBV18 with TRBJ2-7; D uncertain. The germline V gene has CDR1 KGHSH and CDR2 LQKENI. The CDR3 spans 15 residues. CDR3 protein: CASSPRLGSSDEQYF. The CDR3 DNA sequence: TGTGCCAGCTCACCACGTCTAGGCAGCTCCGACGAGCAGTACTTC.

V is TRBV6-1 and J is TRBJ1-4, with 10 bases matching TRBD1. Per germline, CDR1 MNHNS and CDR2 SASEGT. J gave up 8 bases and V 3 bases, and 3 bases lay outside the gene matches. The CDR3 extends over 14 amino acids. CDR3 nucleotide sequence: TGTGCCAGCAGTGAGGGACAGGGGAGAGAAAAACTGTTTTTT. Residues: CASSEGQGREKLFF.

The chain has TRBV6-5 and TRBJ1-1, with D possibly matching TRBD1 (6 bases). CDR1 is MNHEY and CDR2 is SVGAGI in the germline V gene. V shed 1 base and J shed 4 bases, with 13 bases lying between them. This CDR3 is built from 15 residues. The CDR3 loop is CASSYFPTGSTEAFF. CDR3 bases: TGTGCCAGCAGTTACTTCCCTACAGGGTCCACTGAAGCTTTCTTT.

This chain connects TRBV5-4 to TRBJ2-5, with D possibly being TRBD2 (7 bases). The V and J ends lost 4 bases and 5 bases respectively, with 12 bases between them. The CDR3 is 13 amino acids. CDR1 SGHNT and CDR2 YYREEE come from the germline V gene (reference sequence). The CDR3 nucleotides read TGTGCCAGCAGCCCCAGGGGAGGGGAGACCCAGTACTTC. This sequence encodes CASSPRGGETQYF. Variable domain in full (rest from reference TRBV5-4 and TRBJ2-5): ETGVTQSPTHLIKTRGQQVTLRCSSQSGHNTVSWYQQALGQGPQFIFQYYREEENGRGNFPPRFSGLQFPNYSSELNVNALELDDSALYLCASSPRGGETQYFGPGTRLLVL.

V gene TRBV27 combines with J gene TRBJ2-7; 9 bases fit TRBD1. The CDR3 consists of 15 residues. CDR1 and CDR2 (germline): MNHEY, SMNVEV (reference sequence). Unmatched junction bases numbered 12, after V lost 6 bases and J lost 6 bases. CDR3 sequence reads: CASSSPGTGKSEQYF. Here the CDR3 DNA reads TGTGCCAGCAGCTCTCCCGGGACAGGGAAATCCGAGCAGTACTTC.

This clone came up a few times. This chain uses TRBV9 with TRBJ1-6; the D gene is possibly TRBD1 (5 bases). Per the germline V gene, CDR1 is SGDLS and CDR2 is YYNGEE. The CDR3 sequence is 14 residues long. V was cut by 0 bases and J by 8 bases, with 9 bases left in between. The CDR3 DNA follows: TGTGCCAGCAGCGTAGGGGGGGAGCATTCACCCCTCCACTTT. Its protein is CASSVGGEHSPLHF.

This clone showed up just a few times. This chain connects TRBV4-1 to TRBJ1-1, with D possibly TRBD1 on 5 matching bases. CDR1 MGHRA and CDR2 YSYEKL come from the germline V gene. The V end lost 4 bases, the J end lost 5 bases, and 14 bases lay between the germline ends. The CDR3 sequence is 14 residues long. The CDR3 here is CASSPREGGTEAFF. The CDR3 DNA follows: TGCGCCAGCAGCCCCAGGGAGGGTGGGACTGAAGCTTTCTTT.

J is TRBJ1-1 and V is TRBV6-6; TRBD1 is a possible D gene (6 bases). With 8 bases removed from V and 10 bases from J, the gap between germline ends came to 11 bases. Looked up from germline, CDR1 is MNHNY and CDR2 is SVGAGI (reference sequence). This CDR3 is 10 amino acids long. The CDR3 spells CASEGTRAFF. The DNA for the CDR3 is TGTGCCAGCGAGGGGACACGAGCTTTCTTT.

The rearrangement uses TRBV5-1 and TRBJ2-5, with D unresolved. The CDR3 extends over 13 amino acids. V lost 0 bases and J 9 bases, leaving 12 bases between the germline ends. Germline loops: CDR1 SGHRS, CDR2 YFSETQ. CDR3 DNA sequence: TGCGCCAGCAGCTTGGAACAGTATATAGCCCAGTACTTC. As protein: CASSLEQYIAQYF.

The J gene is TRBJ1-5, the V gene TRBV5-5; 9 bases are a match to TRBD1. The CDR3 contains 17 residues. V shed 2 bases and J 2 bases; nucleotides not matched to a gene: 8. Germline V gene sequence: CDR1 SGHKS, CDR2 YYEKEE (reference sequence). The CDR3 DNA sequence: TGTGCCAGCAGCTTTCGCGGGGGGACAGGGCGCAATCAGCCCCAGCATTTT. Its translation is CASSFRGGTGRNQPQHF.

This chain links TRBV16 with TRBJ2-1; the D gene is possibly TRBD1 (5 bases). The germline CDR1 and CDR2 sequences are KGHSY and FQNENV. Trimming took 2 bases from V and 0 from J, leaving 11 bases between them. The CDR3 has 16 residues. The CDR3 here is CASSQSQGLSYNEQFF. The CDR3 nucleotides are TGTGCCAGCAGCCAAAGTCAGGGCCTCTCCTACAATGAGCAGTTCTTC.

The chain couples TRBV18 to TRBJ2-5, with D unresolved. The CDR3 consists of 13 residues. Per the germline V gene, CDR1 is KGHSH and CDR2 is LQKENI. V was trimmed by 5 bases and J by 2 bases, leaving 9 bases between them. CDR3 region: CASSSVTQETQYF. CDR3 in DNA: TGTGCCAGCTCATCCGTAACTCAAGAGACCCAGTACTTC.

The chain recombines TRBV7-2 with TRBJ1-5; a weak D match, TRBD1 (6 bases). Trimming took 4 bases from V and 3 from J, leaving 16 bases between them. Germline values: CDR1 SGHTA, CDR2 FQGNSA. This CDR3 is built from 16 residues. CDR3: CASSSSSTGINQPQHF. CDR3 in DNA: TGTGCCAGCAGCTCTTCATCGACAGGCATCAATCAGCCCCAGCATTTT.

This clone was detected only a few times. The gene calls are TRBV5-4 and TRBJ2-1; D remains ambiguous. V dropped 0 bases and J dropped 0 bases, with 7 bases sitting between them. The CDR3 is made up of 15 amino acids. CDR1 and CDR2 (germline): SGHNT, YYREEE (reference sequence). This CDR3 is CASSLARNSYNEQFF. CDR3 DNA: TGTGCCAGCAGCTTGGCCAGAAACTCCTACAATGAGCAGTTCTTC.

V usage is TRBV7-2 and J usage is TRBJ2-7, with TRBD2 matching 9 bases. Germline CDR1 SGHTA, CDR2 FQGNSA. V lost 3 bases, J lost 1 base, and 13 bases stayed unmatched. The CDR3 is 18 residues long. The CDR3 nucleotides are TGTGCCAGCAGCTTGGTCTCCGGAGGGGCGGGAGGGTCCTACGAGCAGTACTTC. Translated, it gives CASSLVSGGAGGSYEQYF.

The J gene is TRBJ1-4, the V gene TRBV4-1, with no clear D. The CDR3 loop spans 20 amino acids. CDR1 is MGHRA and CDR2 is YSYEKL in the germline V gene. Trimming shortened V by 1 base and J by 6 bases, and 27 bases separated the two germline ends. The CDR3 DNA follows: TGCGCCAGCAGCCAAGTACAAATCCCACTCCACTCCGGACTTTATGAAAAACTGTTTTTT. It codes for CASSQVQIPLHSGLYEKLFF.

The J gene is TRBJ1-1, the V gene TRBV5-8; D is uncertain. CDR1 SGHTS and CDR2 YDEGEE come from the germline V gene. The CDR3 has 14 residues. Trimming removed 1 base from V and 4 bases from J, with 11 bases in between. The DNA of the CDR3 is TGTGCCAGCAGCTTGTGGTCGGGTTCCACTGAAGCTTTCTTT. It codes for CASSLWSGSTEAFF.

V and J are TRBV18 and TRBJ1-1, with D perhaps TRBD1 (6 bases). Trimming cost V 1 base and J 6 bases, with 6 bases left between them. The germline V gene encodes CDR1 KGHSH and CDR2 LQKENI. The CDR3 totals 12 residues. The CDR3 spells CASSPRTAEAFF. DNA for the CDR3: TGTGCCAGCTCACCACGGACAGCTGAAGCTTTCTTT.

CDR3 residues: CASSLTRGSGNTIYF. The CDR3, as DNA: TGTGCCAGCAGCTTAACCAGGGGCAGTGGAAACACCATATATTTT. V usage is TRBV7-2 and J usage is TRBJ1-3; D perhaps matches TRBD1 (6 bases). V gave up 2 bases and J gave up 3 bases, with 11 bases separating them. CDR1 is SGHTA, CDR2 FQGNSA, per germline. This CDR3 has 15 residues. Filled out from reference TRBV7-2 and TRBJ1-3, the complete variable domain reads GAGVSQSPSNKVTEKGKDVELRCDPISGHTALYWYRQSLGQGLEFLIYFQGNSAPDKSGLPSDRFSAERTGGSVSTLTIQRTQQEDSAVYLCASSLTRGSGNTIYFGEGSWLTVV.

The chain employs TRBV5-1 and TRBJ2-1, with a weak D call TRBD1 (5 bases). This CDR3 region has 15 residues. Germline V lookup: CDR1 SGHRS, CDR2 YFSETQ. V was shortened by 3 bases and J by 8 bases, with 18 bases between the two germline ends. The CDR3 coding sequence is TGCGCCAGCAGCTCGGACAAACACTTCCCCGATGAGCAGTTCTTC. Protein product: CASSSDKHFPDEQFF. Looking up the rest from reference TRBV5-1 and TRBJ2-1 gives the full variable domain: KAGVTQTPRYLIKTRGQQVTLSCSPISGHRSVSWYQQTPGQGLQFLFEYFSETQRNKGNFPGRFSGRQFSNSRSEMNVSTLELGDSALYLCASSSDKHFPDEQFFGPGTRLTVL.